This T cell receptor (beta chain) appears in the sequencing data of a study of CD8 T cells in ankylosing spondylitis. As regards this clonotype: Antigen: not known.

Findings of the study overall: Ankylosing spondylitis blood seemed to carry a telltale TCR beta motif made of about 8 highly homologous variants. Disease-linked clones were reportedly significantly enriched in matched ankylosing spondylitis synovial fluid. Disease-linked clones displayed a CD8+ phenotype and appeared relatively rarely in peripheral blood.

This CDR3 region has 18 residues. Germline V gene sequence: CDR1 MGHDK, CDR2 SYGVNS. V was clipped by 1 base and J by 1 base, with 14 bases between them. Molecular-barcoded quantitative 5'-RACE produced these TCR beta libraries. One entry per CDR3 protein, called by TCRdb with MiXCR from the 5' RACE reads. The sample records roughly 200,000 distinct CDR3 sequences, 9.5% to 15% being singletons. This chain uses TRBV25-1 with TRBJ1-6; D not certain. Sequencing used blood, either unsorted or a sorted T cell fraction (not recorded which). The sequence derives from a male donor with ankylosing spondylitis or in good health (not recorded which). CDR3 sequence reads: CASSESGKGRSYNSPLHF. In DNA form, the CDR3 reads TGTGCCAGCAGTGAATCGGGGAAGGGTCGATCCTATAATTCACCCCTCCACTTT.